The following is a TCR beta chain sequence with its context. The antigen is unknown. Random-hexamer reverse transcription was applied to about 0.45 to 1 ug RNA. MiXCR, applied by TCRdb to the immunoSEQ multiplex PCR reads, yields one record per CDR3 protein. The repertoire holds roughly 110,000 distinct CDR3 sequences, with roughly 94% as singletons. The record originates from a study of CD8 T cells in Susac syndrome. Study findings and constraints: CD8+ clonal expansion in Susac was maximal in TEMRA cells and in active patients.

Sequencing of TCR beta was performed on blood CD8+ T cells and on blood CD4+ T cells. Patients with Susac syndrome met the recently defined diagnostic criteria for definite or probable disease. This CDR3 contains 14 residues. Trimming removed 4 bases from V and 4 bases from J, with 12 bases in between. The germline CDR1 and CDR2 sequences are LGHDT and YNNKEL (reference sequence). The receptor was derived from a human donor with Susac syndrome. This chain links TRBV3-1 with TRBJ2-3; D may be TRBD2 (5 bases). The specimen sequenced was CD8+ T cells from PBMCs. CDR3 loop: CASSPTSAADTQYF. The CDR3, as DNA: TGTGCCAGCAGCCCAACTTCAGCGGCAGATACGCAGTATTTT.